This TCR beta chain came from a study of blood T cells in healthy people across ages. A J-beta primer mix and a sample-barcoded 5' primer were used in a second PCR of roughly 6 to 11 cycles. TCRdb re-analysed the 5' RACE reads in MiXCR, keeping a single row per CDR3 protein. This table has over 700,000 distinct CDR3 sequences, 20% to 30% appearing once. The CDR3 sequence is 17 residues long. Germline V lookup: CDR1 SNHLY, CDR2 FYNNEI. The ends lost 5 bases at V and 3 bases at J; junction bases unmatched: 12. These data were also reused for a study on T cells of mothers and their children.

V usage is TRBV2 and J usage is TRBJ2-7, with 11 bases lining up with TRBD2. Material: blood. The TCR originated in a boy aged 5-17 years in good health. DNA for the CDR3: TGTGCCAGCAGTCCGGGACTAGCGGAGCCGAGAAACTACGAGCAGTACTTC. Encoded protein: CASSPGLAEPRNYEQYF.